Each of the 20 T cell receptor beta chains below was sequenced from the same sample in a study of T cell clonotyping in hematopoietic cell transplantation (dated by TCRdb to about 2021). Taken with the paper, the label for time point translates to: 180 days after allo-HCT. Library preparation used the immunoSEQ multiplex PCR assay. TCRdb limited this immuneACCESS table to in-frame rearrangements with V and J called. A share of clones is missing; checked studies link under half to unresolved V genes, and the rest is unexplained. The sample table contains around 11,000 clones; only one count was recorded for approximately 88% of them. Around 40% of the sample is taken by the ten largest. Specimen: PBMCs, collected 180 days after allogeneic stem cell transplant. These receptors were collected from a male patient aged 60-69 years who had an allogeneic stem cell transplant from an unrelated donor, so the T cells may come from the graft donor. Some clones in this sample may be carry-over from other donors' samples.

The chain combines TRBV6-1 with TRBJ1-2; D remains ambiguous. This CDR3 is 14 amino acids long. The germline V gene has CDR1 MNHNS and CDR2 SASEGT. Trimming took 2 bases from V and 1 from J, leaving 8 bases between them. CDR3 DNA: TGTGCCAGCAGTGAAACGGCGAGTAACTATGGCTACACCTTC. Its translation is CASSETASNYGYTF.

The chain couples TRBV29-1 to TRBJ2-3; the match to TRBD1 covers 9 bases. Trimming at V came to 3 bases and at J to 4 bases, leaving 5 bases not matched to a gene. The germline V gene encodes CDR1 SQVTM and CDR2 ANQGSEA. This CDR3 has 14 residues. The CDR3 DNA sequence: TGCAGCGTTGACCCGGGACAGGGCTCAGATACGCAGTATTTT. Residues: CSVDPGQGSDTQYF.

The rearrangement joins TRBV5-1 to TRBJ1-6; D unresolved. V lost 0 bases and J lost 10, with 14 bases in between. Germline CDR1 reads SGHRS; CDR2 reads YFSETQ. The CDR3 sequence is 15 residues long. CDR3 amino acids: CASSLAGEWGSPLHF. The CDR3 DNA is TGCGCCAGCAGCTTGGCCGGGGAGTGGGGATCACCCCTCCACTTT.

The chain has TRBV6-1 and TRBJ1-4; 7 nucleotides line up with TRBD1. The trim removed 5 bases at V and 6 bases at J, leaving 9 bases unmatched. The CDR3 is 15 amino acids. Germline V gene lookup returns CDR1 MNHNS and CDR2 SASEGT. In DNA, the CDR3 is TGTGCCAGCAGTCCCAGGACAGGAATGGATGAAAAACTGTTTTTT. Translating gives CASSPRTGMDEKLFF.

The chain couples TRBV6-5 to TRBJ2-7; D may be TRBD1 (5 bases). CDR1 and CDR2 from the germline V gene are MNHEY and SVGAGI. This CDR3 spans 15 amino acids. Between the trimmed V and J ends, which lost 4 bases and 1 base, there was a span of 14 bases. The CDR3 protein is CASSSRPGLSYEQYF. The CDR3 DNA is TGTGCCAGCAGTTCCCGCCCAGGGTTATCCTACGAGCAGTACTTC.

About this clone itself: This sample also contains other DNA sequences that code for the same CDR3. This chain links TRBV2 with TRBJ1-2; 7 bases line up with TRBD1. This CDR3 contains 13 residues. CDR1 SNHLY and CDR2 FYNNEI come from the germline V gene. The V gene end was trimmed by 5 bases and the J gene end by 2 bases; junction bases not matched to a gene: 2. The CDR3 nucleotides read TGTGCCAGCAGTCCACAGGGGAACTATGGCTACACCTTC. It translates to CASSPQGNYGYTF.

The chain recombines TRBV6-5 with TRBJ2-1, with 7 positions matching TRBD1. Germline trimming cut 0 bases from V and 2 bases from J; bases unmatched to any gene: 4. The CDR3 totals 16 residues. Germline lookup yields CDR1 MNHEY and CDR2 SVGAGI. Written as DNA, the CDR3 is TGTGCCAGCAGTTACTCGAACAGGGGCCCCTACAATGAGCAGTTCTTC. This encodes CASSYSNRGPYNEQFF.

Only one count was recorded for this clone. The chain links TRBV19 to TRBJ2-7, with 10 nucleotides matching TRBD2. This CDR3 contains 16 residues. V was clipped by 5 bases and J by 2 bases; unmatched bases: 9. Looked up from germline, CDR1 is LNHDA and CDR2 is SQIVND (reference sequence). The CDR3 DNA follows: TGTGCCAGTAGTGGAACTAGCGGGGTACAAGCCTACGAGCAGTACTTC. This codes for CASSGTSGVQAYEQYF.

The chain is built from TRBV5-4 and TRBJ2-2; D ambiguous. This CDR3 comprises 14 residues. Trimming shortened V by 1 base and J by 0 bases, and 4 bases separated the two germline ends. The germline V gene has CDR1 SGHNT and CDR2 YYREEE (reference sequence). CDR3 DNA sequence: TGTGCCAGCAGCTTGCCCTCGAACACCGGGGAGCTGTTTTTT. This translates into CASSLPSNTGELFF.

The chain joins TRBV7-2 to TRBJ2-7; 10 bases match TRBD2. This CDR3 comprises 15 residues. Trimming cost V 1 base and J 6 bases; bases outside gene matches: 6. CDR1 is SGHTA, CDR2 FQGNSA, per germline. Here the CDR3 DNA reads TGTGCCAGCAGCTTAGTACTAGCGGGGTCTCTCGAGCAGTACTTC. It is translated as CASSLVLAGSLEQYF.

This rearrangement joins TRBV11-1 to TRBJ2-7; 7 positions agree with TRBD1. Germline V gives CDR1 SGHAT, CDR2 FQDESV (reference sequence). V gave up 4 bases and J gave up 1 base; unmatched junction bases: 7. The CDR3 loop spans 15 amino acids. Written as DNA, the CDR3 is TGTGCCAGCAGCTACAGGGACAGAAGTTCCTACGAGCAGTACTTC. As protein: CASSYRDRSSYEQYF. Supplemented by reference TRBV11-1 and TRBJ2-7, the full variable domain reads EAEVAQSPRYKITEKSQAVAFWCDPISGHATLYWYRQILGQGPELLVQFQDESVVDDSQLPKDRFSAERLKGVDSTLKIQPAELGDSAMYLCASSYRDRSSYEQYFGPGTRLTVT.

V gene TRBV6-6 combines with J gene TRBJ1-6, with 7 nucleotides matching TRBD1. After removal of 7 bases from V and 4 bases from J, the junction contained 7 bases not matched to a gene. CDR3 length: 15 amino acids. CDR1 is MNHNY and CDR2 is SVGAGI in the germline V gene (reference sequence). CDR3 sequence (DNA): TGTGCCAGCACCGGGACAGCAGTATATAATTCACCCCTCCACTTT. Protein: CASTGTAVYNSPLHF.

The chain employs TRBV4-1 and TRBJ2-3; 10 bases map to TRBD1. The CDR3 is 16 residues long. Per germline, CDR1 MGHRA and CDR2 YSYEKL. V gave up 1 base and J gave up 5 bases; unmatched junction bases: 6. In DNA, the CDR3 is TGCGCCAGCAGCCAAGGACAGGGGGCGAGAATAGATACGCAGTATTTT. This encodes CASSQGQGARIDTQYF.

The table lists this clone with a few counts. This chain connects TRBV2 to TRBJ1-3; TRBD1 aligns across 7 bases. This CDR3 has 13 residues. V lost 11 bases and J lost 2; bases outside the gene matches: 6. Per the germline V gene, CDR1 is SNHLY and CDR2 is FYNNEI. The CDR3 loop reads CAVGGTTGNTIYF. Here the CDR3 DNA reads TGTGCCGTAGGGGGCACCACTGGAAACACCATATATTTT.

CDR3 residues: CASPVHNEQFF. The CDR3 DNA follows: TGCGCCAGCCCCGTCCACAATGAGCAGTTCTTC. The chain joins TRBV10-1 to TRBJ2-1; no clear D. Germline V gene lookup returns CDR1 WNHNN and CDR2 SYGVQD (reference sequence). Trimming left V 8 bases short and J 5 bases short, with 7 bases between. This CDR3 comprises 11 residues.

V is TRBV4-3 and J is TRBJ1-3, with D perhaps TRBD1 (5 bases). Trimming pared 0 bases from V and 0 bases from J, leaving 9 bases between. Germline loops: CDR1 LGHNA, CDR2 YSLEER. This CDR3 spans 16 amino acids. CDR3 sequence: CASSQDLRGSGNTIYF. The CDR3 DNA sequence: TGCGCCAGCAGCCAAGATCTTAGGGGCTCTGGAAACACCATATATTTT.

The V call is TRBV6-1, the J call TRBJ1-5; 7 bases match TRBD1. The V and J ends lost 8 bases and 2 bases, in that order; junction bases with no gene match: 6. Germline CDR1 MNHNS, CDR2 SASEGT. The CDR3 is 14 residues long. The CDR3 protein is CASSDTGGNQPQHF. In DNA, the CDR3 is TGTGCCAGCTCAGATACAGGGGGCAATCAGCCCCAGCATTTT.

The CDR3 DNA follows: TGTGCCAGCAGCCCCACCTACCGCTACAGGGAGTATGGCTACACCTTC. This encodes CASSPTYRYREYGYTF. V gene TRBV9 combines with J gene TRBJ1-2; possible D gene TRBD1, 6 bases. The CDR3 is 16 residues long. CDR1 and CDR2 from the germline V gene are SGDLS and YYNGEE. Trimming removed 4 bases at V and 5 bases at J, with 21 bases between.

This chain joins TRBV5-8 and TRBJ1-1; D gene ambiguous. V was clipped by 0 bases and J by 1 base, with 4 bases between them. Germline V lookup: CDR1 SGHTS, CDR2 YDEGEE. The CDR3 length is 13 residues. The chain's CDR3 is CASSLVRNTEAFF. The CDR3 DNA is TGTGCCAGCAGCTTGGTAAGGAACACTGAAGCTTTCTTT.

The chain recombines TRBV6-5 with TRBJ2-3, with D perhaps matching TRBD1 (6 bases). V was pared by 6 bases and J by 0 bases, with 13 bases between. There are 15 residues in the CDR3. Germline assignment: CDR1 MNHEY and CDR2 SVGAGI. The CDR3 sequence is CASSRGTQSTDTQYF. CDR3 coding DNA: TGTGCCAGCAGCCGAGGGACACAGAGCACAGATACGCAGTATTTT.